Below, 22 T cell receptor beta chains from the same sample are listed, as sequenced in a study of blood T cell repertoires in COVID-19. Only in-frame clones appear in the TCRdb table, and some are missing; sequencing was by immunoSEQ multiplex PCR. The sample yields about 47,000 clones, about four fifths seen once. Sequenced input: peripheral blood. The receptor set was obtained from a man aged 55 to 69 with active COVID-19.

This chain links TRBV6-5 with TRBJ1-1; the match to TRBD1 covers 8 bases. The CDR3 spans 16 residues. J was trimmed by 1 base and V by 2 bases; bases with no gene match: 6. CDR1 and CDR2 (germline): MNHEY, SVGAGI. CDR3 nucleotides: TGTGCCAGCAGTTACCCCGCGGACAGGGAGAACACTGAAGCTTTCTTT. Amino acids: CASSYPADRENTEAFF.

This sequence joins TRBV7-8 and TRBJ2-7, with D possibly matching TRBD1 (6 bases). The CDR3 totals 14 residues. Trimming shortened V by 5 bases and J by 2 bases, and 13 bases separated the two germline ends. Germline V gene data show CDR1 as SGHVS and CDR2 as FQNEAQ. The CDR3 protein is CASSPQDRAYEQYF. CDR3 DNA sequence: TGTGCCAGCAGCCCTCAGGACAGAGCCTACGAGCAGTACTTC.

The chain joins TRBV19 to TRBJ2-2; 7 nucleotides match TRBD1. The J segment lost 5 bases and the V segment lost 4 bases, leaving 7 bases of the junction unmatched. This CDR3 has 15 residues. The germline V gene has CDR1 LNHDA and CDR2 SQIVND (reference sequence). In DNA, the CDR3 is TGTGCCAGTAGTACCGGGACAGATACAACCGGGGAGCTGTTTTTT. It is translated as CASSTGTDTTGELFF.

The chain is built from TRBV11-2 and TRBJ2-1; 7 nucleotides agree with TRBD1. Germline CDR1 is SGHAT and CDR2 is FQNNGV. CDR3 length: 15 residues. The J segment lost 0 bases and the V segment lost 3 bases, leaving 2 bases of the junction unmatched. The CDR3 DNA reads TGTGCCAGCAGCTTTCAGGGGGACTCCTACAATGAGCAGTTCTTC. It yields the protein CASSFQGDSYNEQFF.

This sequence joins TRBV11-2 and TRBJ2-7, with 8 bases that match TRBD1. Losses at the gene ends were 5 bases for V and 3 bases for J; bases not matched to a gene: 3. This CDR3 contains 13 residues. Germline V CDR1 and CDR2: SGHAT, FQNNGV. For the CDR3, the DNA is TGTGCCAGCAGCGGGACAGGAGACTACGAGCAGTACTTC. Protein product: CASSGTGDYEQYF.

The genes are TRBV7-9 and TRBJ2-4; 9 positions match TRBD2. Germline CDR1 reads SEHNR; CDR2 reads FQNEAQ (reference sequence). V was pared by 4 bases and J by 0 bases, with 7 bases of the junction left unmatched. The CDR3 is 17 residues long. The CDR3 is CASSSSGGSLAKNIQYF. CDR3 sequence (DNA): TGTGCCAGCAGCTCCAGCGGGGGGTCCTTAGCCAAAAACATTCAGTACTTC.

This chain joins TRBV7-8 and TRBJ1-3; perhaps TRBD1 as D (5 bases). There are 12 residues in the CDR3. The germline CDR1 and CDR2 sequences are SGHVS and FQNEAQ. Trimming shortened V by 5 bases and J by 10 bases, and 12 bases separated the two germline ends. CDR3 sequence: CASSRASGTIYF. The CDR3 DNA follows: TGTGCCAGCAGCCGTGCGTCAGGGACCATATATTTT.

The V and J genes are TRBV21-1 and TRBJ2-5; no check of the table's D call, TRBD2, against the DNA was made. TRBV21-1 is annotated as a pseudogene. This CDR3 has 19 residues. CDR3 sequence reads: CASSKVGTGCPGEGETQYF. For the CDR3, the DNA is TGTGCCAGCAGCAAAGTTGGGACGGGGTGCCCCGGGGAGGGGGAGACCCAGTACTTC.

V and J are TRBV6-4 and TRBJ1-6; the D gene is possibly TRBD1 (6 bases). This CDR3 contains 17 residues. Germline V gene sequence: CDR1 MRHNA, CDR2 SNTAGT. Trimming removed 2 bases at V and 7 bases at J, with 18 bases between. DNA for the CDR3: TGTGCCAGCAGTGACCTCCGGGTGGGGGCAATAAATTCACCCCTCCACTTT. Residues: CASSDLRVGAINSPLHF.

This sequence joins TRBV13 and TRBJ2-1; D is perhaps TRBD2 (5 bases). This CDR3 is built from 12 residues. CDR1 is PRHDT, CDR2 FYEKMQ, per germline (reference sequence). Trimming took 5 bases from V and 4 from J, leaving 6 bases between them. The CDR3: CASSRGYNEQFF. The DNA for the CDR3 is TGTGCCAGCAGCCGGGGTTACAATGAGCAGTTCTTC.

The genes are TRBV2 and TRBJ1-4; D is perhaps TRBD1 (5 bases). Germline-derived CDR1 and CDR2 are SNHLY and FYNNEI. The V end was cut by 8 bases, the J end by 5 bases, with 12 bases between. CDR3 length: 13 residues. The CDR3 DNA sequence: TGTGCCAGCCGCGGGACGGTCAATGAAAAACTGTTTTTT. Protein sequence: CASRGTVNEKLFF.

The chain has TRBV19 and TRBJ1-2; D possibly corresponds to TRBD1 (6 bases). The CDR3 runs to 13 residues. Per germline, CDR1 LNHDA and CDR2 SQIVND (reference sequence). V was pared by 7 bases and J by 8 bases, with 17 bases between. The CDR3 coding sequence is TGTGCCAGTAACCGACAGGCCTCGGGAGGCTACACCTTC. Translating it yields CASNRQASGGYTF. Full variable domain (outside the CDR3, taken from reference TRBV19 and TRBJ1-2): DGGITQSPKYLFRKEGQNVTLSCEQNLNHDAMYWYRQDPGQGLRLIYYSQIVNDFQKGDIAEGYSVSREKKESFPLTVTSAQKNPTAFYLCASNRQASGGYTFGSGTRLTVV.

In this sample, this clone turned up a few times. The V gene is TRBV28, the J gene TRBJ1-2; 7 bases are shared with TRBD1. The CDR3 has 15 amino acids. Trimming removed 5 bases from V and 2 bases from J; junction bases left unmatched: 8. Germline V lookup: CDR1 MDHEN, CDR2 SYDVKM. CDR3 coding DNA: TGTGCCAGCAGTCGGGACAGAGCTCAAAACTATGGCTACACCTTC. Translated, it gives CASSRDRAQNYGYTF.

The chain is built from TRBV15 and TRBJ2-2; possibly TRBD1 for D (5 bases). V lost 4 bases to trimming and J lost 3 bases, with 9 bases between them. This CDR3 has 14 residues. The germline V gene encodes CDR1 LNHNV and CDR2 YYDKDF (reference sequence). CDR3 amino acids: CATSIQGYTGELFF. The CDR3 DNA sequence: TGTGCCACCAGCATCCAGGGCTACACCGGGGAGCTGTTTTTT.

This chain uses TRBV19 with TRBJ2-7; TRBD1 matches at 9 bases. Germline-derived CDR1 and CDR2 are LNHDA and SQIVND (reference sequence). The V segment lost 5 bases and the J segment 2 bases; nucleotides outside the gene matches: 4. CDR3 length: 14 residues. This CDR3 reads CASSGRQGAYEQYF. The DNA of the CDR3 is TGTGCCAGTAGTGGCCGACAGGGGGCCTACGAGCAGTACTTC. Looking up the rest from reference TRBV19 and TRBJ2-7 gives the full variable domain: DGGITQSPKYLFRKEGQNVTLSCEQNLNHDAMYWYRQDPGQGLRLIYYSQIVNDFQKGDIAEGYSVSREKKESFPLTVTSAQKNPTAFYLCASSGRQGAYEQYFGPGTRLTVT.

This sequence joins TRBV30 and TRBJ2-7, with 8 positions matching TRBD1. Germline V CDR1 and CDR2: GTSNPN, SVGIG (reference sequence). CDR3 length: 12 amino acids. The junction had 1 base not matched to a gene; V was cut back by 0 bases and J by 6 bases. The CDR3 protein is CAWSVQGGEQYF. The CDR3 region has the DNA TGTGCCTGGAGTGTACAGGGGGGCGAGCAGTACTTC.

The rearrangement links TRBV7-3 to TRBJ2-7; possible D gene TRBD2, 6 bases. CDR3 size: 12 residues. Per the germline V gene, CDR1 is SGHTA and CDR2 is FQGTGA. The V end was cut by 0 bases, the J end by 7 bases, with 7 bases between. Written as DNA, the CDR3 is TGTGCCAGCAGCTTAACTAGCGGTGAGCAGTACTTC. Translating gives CASSLTSGEQYF. Full variable domain (outside the CDR3, taken from reference TRBV7-3 and TRBJ2-7): GAGVSQTPSNKVTEKGKYVELRCDPISGHTALYWYRQSLGQGPEFLIYFQGTGAADDSGLPNDRFFAVRPEGSVSTLKIQRTERGDSAVYLCASSLTSGEQYFGPGTRLTVT.

This clone appeared once. The genes are TRBV15 and TRBJ2-1, with D unclear. The CDR3 has 12 residues. V lost 8 bases and J 0 bases, leaving 5 bases between the germline ends. The germline V gene encodes CDR1 LNHNV and CDR2 YYDKDF (reference sequence). In nucleotides, the CDR3 is TGTGCCACCGGGCCCTCCTACAATGAGCAGTTCTTC. Translated: CATGPSYNEQFF.

The chain combines TRBV25-1 with TRBJ1-1; 7 bases agree with TRBD1. After removal of 3 bases from V and 4 bases from J, the junction contained 8 bases not matched to a gene. The CDR3 runs to 15 residues. Germline CDR1 reads MGHDK; CDR2 reads SYGVNS. The CDR3: CASSERYRGFTEAFF. DNA for the CDR3: TGTGCCAGCAGTGAGCGCTACAGGGGCTTCACTGAAGCTTTCTTT. The whole variable domain, remainder taken from reference TRBV25-1 and TRBJ1-1, is EADIYQTPRYLVIGTGKKITLECSQTMGHDKMYWYQQDPGMELHLIHYSYGVNSTEKGDLSSESTVSRIRTEHFPLTLESARPSHTSQYLCASSERYRGFTEAFFGQGTRLTVV.

The rearrangement joins TRBV27 to TRBJ1-2; D perhaps matches TRBD1 (5 bases). Germline-derived CDR1 and CDR2 are MNHEY and SMNVEV (reference sequence). This CDR3 has 15 residues. V dropped 7 bases and J dropped 4 bases, with 19 bases sitting between them. The CDR3 here is CASKSRVPVPYGYTF. The CDR3 DNA sequence: TGTGCCAGCAAGTCCAGGGTTCCCGTCCCCTATGGCTACACCTTC.

This rearrangement joins TRBV2 to TRBJ2-3; TRBD1 aligns across 10 bases. Germline V gene lookup returns CDR1 SNHLY and CDR2 FYNNEI. This CDR3 has 13 amino acids. Losses at the gene ends were 9 bases for V and 3 bases for J; bases not matched to a gene: 3. CDR3: CARRDRGTDTQYF. In nucleotides, the CDR3 is TGTGCCAGGCGGGACAGGGGAACAGATACGCAGTATTTT.

The V gene is TRBV7-2, the J gene TRBJ2-7, with 10 bases fitting TRBD1. V dropped 5 bases and J dropped 4; count of bases not matched to a gene: 14. The CDR3 runs 17 residues. The V gene's germline CDR1 is SGHTA and CDR2 FQGNSA. The CDR3, as DNA: TGTGCCAGCAGCGCCATGACAGGGGGCGAGTATCGATACGAGCAGTACTTC. Its protein is CASSAMTGGEYRYEQYF.